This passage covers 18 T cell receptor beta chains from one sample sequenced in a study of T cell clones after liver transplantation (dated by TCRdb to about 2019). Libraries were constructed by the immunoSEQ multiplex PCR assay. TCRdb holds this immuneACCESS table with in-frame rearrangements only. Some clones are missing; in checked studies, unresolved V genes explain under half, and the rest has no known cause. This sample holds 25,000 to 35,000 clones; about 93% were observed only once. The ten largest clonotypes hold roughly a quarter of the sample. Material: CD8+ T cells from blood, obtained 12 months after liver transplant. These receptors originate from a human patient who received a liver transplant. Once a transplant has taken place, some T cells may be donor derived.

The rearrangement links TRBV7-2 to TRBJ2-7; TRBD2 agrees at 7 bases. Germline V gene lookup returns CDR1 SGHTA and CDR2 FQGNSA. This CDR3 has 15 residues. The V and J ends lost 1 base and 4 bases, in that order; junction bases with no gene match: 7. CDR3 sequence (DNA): TGTGCCAGCAGCTTAGTGGATAGCGGGTTTTACGAGCAGTACTTC. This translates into CASSLVDSGFYEQYF.

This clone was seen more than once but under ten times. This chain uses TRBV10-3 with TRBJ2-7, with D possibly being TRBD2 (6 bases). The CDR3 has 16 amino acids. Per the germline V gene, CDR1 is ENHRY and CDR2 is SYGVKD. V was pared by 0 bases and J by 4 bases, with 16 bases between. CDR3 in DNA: TGTGCCATCAGTGAGTCAGGAGGACAAGGGAGGTACGAGCAGTACTTC. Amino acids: CAISESGGQGRYEQYF.

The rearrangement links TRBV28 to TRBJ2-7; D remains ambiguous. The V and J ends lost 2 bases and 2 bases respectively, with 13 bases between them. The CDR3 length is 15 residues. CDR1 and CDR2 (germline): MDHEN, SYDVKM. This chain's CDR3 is CASSLIGVSPYEQYF. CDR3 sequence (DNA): TGTGCCAGCAGTTTAATTGGAGTAAGCCCCTACGAGCAGTACTTC.

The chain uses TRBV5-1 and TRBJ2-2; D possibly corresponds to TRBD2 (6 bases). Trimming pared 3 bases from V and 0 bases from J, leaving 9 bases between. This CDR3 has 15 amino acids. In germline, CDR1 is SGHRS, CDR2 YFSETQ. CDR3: CASSSGLSNTGELFF. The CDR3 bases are TGCGCCAGCAGCTCGGGACTCTCGAACACCGGGGAGCTGTTTTTT.

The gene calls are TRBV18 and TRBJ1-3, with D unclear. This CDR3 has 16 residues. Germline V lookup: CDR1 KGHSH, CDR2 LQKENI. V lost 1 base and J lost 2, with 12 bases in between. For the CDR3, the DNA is TGTGCCAGCTCACCACACGAGGAAAGGACTGGAAACACCATATATTTT. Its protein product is CASSPHEERTGNTIYF.

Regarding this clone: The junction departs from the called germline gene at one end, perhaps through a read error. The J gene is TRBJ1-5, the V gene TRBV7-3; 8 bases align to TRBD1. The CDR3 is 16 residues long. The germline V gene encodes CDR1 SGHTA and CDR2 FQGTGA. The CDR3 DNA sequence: TGTGCCAGCAGCTCGGACGGGACAGGCTTGCTATCAGCCCCAGCATTT. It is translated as CASSSDGTGLLSAPAF.

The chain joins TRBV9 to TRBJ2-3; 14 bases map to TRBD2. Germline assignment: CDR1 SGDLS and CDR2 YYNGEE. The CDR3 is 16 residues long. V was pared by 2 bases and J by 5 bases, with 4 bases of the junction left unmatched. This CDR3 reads CASSVGLAGERDTQYF. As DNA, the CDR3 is TGTGCCAGCAGCGTGGGACTAGCGGGAGAGAGAGATACGCAGTATTTT.

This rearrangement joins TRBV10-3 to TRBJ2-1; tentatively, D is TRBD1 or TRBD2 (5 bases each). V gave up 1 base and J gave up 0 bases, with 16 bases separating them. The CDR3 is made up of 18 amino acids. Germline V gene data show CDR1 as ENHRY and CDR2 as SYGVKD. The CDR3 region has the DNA TGTGCCATCAGTGAGTGGGGGAGCGAGGGGAGCTCCTACAATGAGCAGTTCTTC. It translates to CAISEWGSEGSSYNEQFF.

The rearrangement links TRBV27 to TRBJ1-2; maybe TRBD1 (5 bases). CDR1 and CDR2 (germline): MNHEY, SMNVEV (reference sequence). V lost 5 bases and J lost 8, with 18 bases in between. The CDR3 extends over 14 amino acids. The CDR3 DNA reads TGTGCCAGCAGTCCCAGGGAGCCATTCGGCGGCTACACCTTC. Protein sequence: CASSPREPFGGYTF.

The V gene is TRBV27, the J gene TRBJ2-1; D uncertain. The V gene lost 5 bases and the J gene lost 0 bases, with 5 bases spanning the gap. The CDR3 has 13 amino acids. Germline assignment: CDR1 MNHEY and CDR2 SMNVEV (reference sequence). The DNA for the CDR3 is TGTGCCAGCAGTCAATACTCCTACAATGAGCAGTTCTTC. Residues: CASSQYSYNEQFF.

The CDR3 DNA reads TGTGCCAGCAGCCATGGAACAGCGAATGAGCAGTTCTTC. Encoded protein: CASSHGTANEQFF. The V and J genes are TRBV4-2 and TRBJ2-1; D call uncertain. In germline, CDR1 is LGHNA, CDR2 YNFKEQ. CDR3 size: 13 residues. The germline V and J ends were trimmed by 3 bases and 7 bases, with 10 bases remaining between them.

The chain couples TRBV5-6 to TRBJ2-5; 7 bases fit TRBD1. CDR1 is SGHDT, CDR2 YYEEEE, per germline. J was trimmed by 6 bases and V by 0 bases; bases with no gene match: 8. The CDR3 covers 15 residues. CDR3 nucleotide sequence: TGTGCCAGCAGCTTGGGATTCCAGGGGGATAAGACCCAGTACTTC. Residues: CASSLGFQGDKTQYF.

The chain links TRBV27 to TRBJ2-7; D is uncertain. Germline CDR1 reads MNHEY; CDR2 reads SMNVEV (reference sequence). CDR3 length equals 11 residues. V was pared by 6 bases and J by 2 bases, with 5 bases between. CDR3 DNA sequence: TGTGCCAGCAGAACCCCCTACGAGCAGTACTTC. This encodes CASRTPYEQYF.

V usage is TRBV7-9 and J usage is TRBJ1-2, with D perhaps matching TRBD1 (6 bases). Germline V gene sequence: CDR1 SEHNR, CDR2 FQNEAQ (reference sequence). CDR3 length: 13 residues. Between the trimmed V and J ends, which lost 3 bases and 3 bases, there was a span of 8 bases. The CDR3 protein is CASSFEGDYGYTF. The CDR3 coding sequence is TGTGCCAGCAGCTTCGAGGGGGACTATGGCTACACCTTC.

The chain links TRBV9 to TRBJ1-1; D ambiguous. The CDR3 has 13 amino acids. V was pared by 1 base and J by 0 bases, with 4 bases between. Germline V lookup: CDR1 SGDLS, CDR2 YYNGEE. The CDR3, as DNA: TGTGCCAGCAGCGTACGGCTGAACACTGAAGCTTTCTTT. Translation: CASSVRLNTEAFF. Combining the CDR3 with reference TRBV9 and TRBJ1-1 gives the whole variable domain DSGVTQTPKHLITATGQRVTLRCSPRSGDLSVYWYQQSLDQGLQFLIQYYNGEERAKGNILERFSAQQFPDLHSELNLSSLELGDSALYFCASSVRLNTEAFFGQGTRLTVV.

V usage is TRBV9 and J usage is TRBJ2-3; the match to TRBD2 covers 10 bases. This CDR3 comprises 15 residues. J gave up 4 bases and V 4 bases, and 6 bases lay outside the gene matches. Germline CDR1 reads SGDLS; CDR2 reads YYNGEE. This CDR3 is CASSPSGSRADTQYF. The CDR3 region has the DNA TGTGCCAGCAGCCCTAGCGGGAGTCGCGCAGATACGCAGTATTTT.

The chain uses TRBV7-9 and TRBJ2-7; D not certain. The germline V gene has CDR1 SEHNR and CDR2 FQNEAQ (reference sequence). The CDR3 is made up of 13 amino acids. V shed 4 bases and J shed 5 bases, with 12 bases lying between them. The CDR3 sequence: CASSSDPWHEQYF. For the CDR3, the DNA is TGTGCCAGCAGCTCTGACCCCTGGCACGAGCAGTACTTC.

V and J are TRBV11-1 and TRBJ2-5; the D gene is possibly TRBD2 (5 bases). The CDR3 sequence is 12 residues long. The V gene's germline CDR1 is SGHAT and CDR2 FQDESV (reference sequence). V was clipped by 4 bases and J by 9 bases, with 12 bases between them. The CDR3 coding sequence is TGTGCCAGCAGCTACGCGGGTGGGTCCCAGTACTTC. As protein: CASSYAGGSQYF.